The clone carrying this T cell receptor (beta chain) was recorded at least ten times. The lymph nodes were axillary draining lymph nodes from breast cancer patients. This entry belongs to a study of breast tumors, draining lymph nodes, adjacent tissues. MiXCR was run by TCRdb on the multiplex PCR reads, yielding one entry per CDR3 protein. In the table there are 150,000 to 250,000 distinct CDR3 sequences, 31% of which are singletons. The sequence was obtained from a female donor with breast cancer. Some clones in this sample may be carry-over from other donors' samples. Material for sequencing was axillary lymph node tissue.

CDR3 amino acids: CASSDGGGALDTQYF. The CDR3 DNA reads TGTGCCAGCAGTGATGGCGGGGGGGCGTTAGATACGCAGTATTTT. The chain couples TRBV2 to TRBJ2-3; 9 bases agree with TRBD2. The length of the CDR3 is 15 residues. Germline CDR1 reads SNHLY; CDR2 reads FYNNEI. Trimming cost V 3 bases and J 5 bases; bases outside gene matches: 6.